This T cell receptor (beta chain) was sequenced in a study of cytomegalovirus exposure and HLA in healthy donors. Broader study findings: Confirmation in vitro established that three CMV-associated chains were specific for CMV antigens.

The data were produced by immunoSEQ multiplex PCR, yet TCRdb's version contains in-frame clones alone and is incomplete. The sample lists 250,000 to 400,000 clones; 88% were seen once. Germline loops: CDR1 SGDLS, CDR2 YYNGEE. Trimming left V 4 bases short and J 1 base short, with 11 bases between. This CDR3 spans 14 amino acids. Points on this clone: The antigen is unknown.

The sample was PBMCs. The sequence was obtained from a man younger than 40 in good health and CMV-seronegative. V is TRBV9 and J is TRBJ1-2; D gene uncertain. The DNA for the CDR3 is TGTGCCAGCAGCCCCCGACTGAGTAACTATGGCTACACCTTC. Protein sequence: CASSPRLSNYGYTF. Combining the CDR3 with reference TRBV9 and TRBJ1-2 gives the whole variable domain DSGVTQTPKHLITATGQRVTLRCSPRSGDLSVYWYQQSLDQGLQFLIQYYNGEERAKGNILERFSAQQFPDLHSELNLSSLELGDSALYFCASSPRLSNYGYTFGSGTRLTVV.